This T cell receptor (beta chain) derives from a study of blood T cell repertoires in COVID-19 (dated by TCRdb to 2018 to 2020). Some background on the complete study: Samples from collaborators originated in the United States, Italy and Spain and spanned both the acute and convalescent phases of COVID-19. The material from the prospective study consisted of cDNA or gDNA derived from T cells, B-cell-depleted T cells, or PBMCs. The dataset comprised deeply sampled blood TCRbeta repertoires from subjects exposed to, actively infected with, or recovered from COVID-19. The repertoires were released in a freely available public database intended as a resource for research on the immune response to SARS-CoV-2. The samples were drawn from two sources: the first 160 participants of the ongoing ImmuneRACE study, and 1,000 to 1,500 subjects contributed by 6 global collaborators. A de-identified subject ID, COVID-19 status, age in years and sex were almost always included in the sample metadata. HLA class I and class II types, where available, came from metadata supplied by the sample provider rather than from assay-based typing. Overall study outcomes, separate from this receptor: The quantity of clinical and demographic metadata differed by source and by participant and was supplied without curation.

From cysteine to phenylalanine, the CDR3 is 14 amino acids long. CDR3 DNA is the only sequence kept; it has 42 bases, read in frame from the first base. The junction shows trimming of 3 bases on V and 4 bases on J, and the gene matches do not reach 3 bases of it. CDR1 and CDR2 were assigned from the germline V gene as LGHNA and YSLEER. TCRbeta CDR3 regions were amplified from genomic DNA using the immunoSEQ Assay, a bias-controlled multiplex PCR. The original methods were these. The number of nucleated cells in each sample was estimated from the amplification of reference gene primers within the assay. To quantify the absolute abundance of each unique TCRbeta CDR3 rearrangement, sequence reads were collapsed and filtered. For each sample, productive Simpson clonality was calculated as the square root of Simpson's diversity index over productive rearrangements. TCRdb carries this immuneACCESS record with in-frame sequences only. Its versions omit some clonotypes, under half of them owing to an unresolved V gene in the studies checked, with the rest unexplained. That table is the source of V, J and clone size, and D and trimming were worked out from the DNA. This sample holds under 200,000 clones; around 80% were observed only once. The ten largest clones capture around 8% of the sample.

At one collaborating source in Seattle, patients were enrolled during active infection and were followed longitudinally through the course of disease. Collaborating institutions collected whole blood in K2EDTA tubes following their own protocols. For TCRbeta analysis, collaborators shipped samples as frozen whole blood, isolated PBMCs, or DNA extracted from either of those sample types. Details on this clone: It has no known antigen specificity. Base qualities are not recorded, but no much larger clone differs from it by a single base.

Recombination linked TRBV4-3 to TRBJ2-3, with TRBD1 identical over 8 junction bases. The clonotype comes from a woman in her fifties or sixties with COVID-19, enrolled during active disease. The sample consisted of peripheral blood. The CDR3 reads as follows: CASSQAGGADTQYF. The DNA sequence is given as TGCGCCAGCAGCCAGGCAGGGGGCGCAGATACGCAGTATTTT.